Shown below are 9 T cell receptor beta chains from a single sample sequenced in a study of cytotoxic CD8 clonotypes in ibrutinib-treated CLL. TCRdb keeps only in-frame clones here, not all; method: immunoSEQ multiplex PCR. Here the sample spans 150,000 or so clones, 70% to 90% being singletons. The sequencing used PBMCs, collected at disease progression, from a patient treated with ibrutinib. The receptors derive from a human donor with chronic lymphocytic leukemia.

This rearrangement joins TRBV2 to TRBJ2-1, with 11 positions matching TRBD2. Trimming cost V 7 bases and J 7 bases; bases outside gene matches: 12. The CDR3 is made up of 16 amino acids. The germline gives CDR1 SNHLY, CDR2 FYNNEI. CDR3 protein: CASTLIRASGRNEQFF. The CDR3 region has the DNA TGTGCCAGCACCCTTATTAGGGCTAGCGGGAGGAATGAGCAGTTCTTC.

This clone appeared once. The chain carries TRBV27 and TRBJ2-6, with D possibly being TRBD2 (6 bases). V lost 5 bases and J lost 0, with 14 bases in between. CDR1 and CDR2 from the germline V gene are MNHEY and SMNVEV (reference sequence). This CDR3 comprises 17 residues. The CDR3 is CASSGGVTSSGANVLTF. CDR3 DNA sequence: TGTGCCAGCAGTGGGGGAGTGACTAGCTCTGGGGCCAACGTCCTGACTTTC.

In nucleotides, the CDR3 is TGTGCCAGCAGCGCAGCCCTCAGCGGGAGTATCGCAGATACGCAGTATTTT. This gives the protein CASSAALSGSIADTQYF. V and J are TRBV21-1 and TRBJ2-3; TRBD2, as called in the table, went unchecked against the DNA. TRBV21-1 is designated a pseudogene. There are 17 residues in the CDR3.

This clone was recorded once. V gene TRBV7-8 combines with J gene TRBJ2-6, with unresolved D. V was pared by 2 bases and J by 0 bases, with 5 bases between. The V gene's germline CDR1 is SGHVS and CDR2 FQNEAQ. This CDR3 has 15 residues. CDR3 amino acids: CASSLTGSGANVLTF. Here the CDR3 DNA reads TGTGCCAGCAGCTTAACGGGCTCTGGGGCCAACGTCCTGACTTTC.

The CDR3 bases are TGCGCCAGCAGGGGGTCGAACACCGGGGAGCTGTTTTTT. Translation: CASRGSNTGELFF. The chain has TRBV10-2 and TRBJ2-2; D is undetermined. The CDR3 length is 13 residues. Germline V gene data show CDR1 as WSHSY and CDR2 as SAAADI. V shed 6 bases and J shed 0 bases, with 5 bases lying between them.

This chain joins TRBV19 and TRBJ2-1; 10 bases match TRBD1. With V trimmed by 10 bases and J by 10 bases, 10 bases remained unmatched. The CDR3 loop spans 13 amino acids. In germline, CDR1 is LNHDA, CDR2 SQIVND (reference sequence). As DNA, the CDR3 is TGTGCCATTGGCGGGACAGGGGCGTACGAGCAGTTCTTC. Its translation: CAIGGTGAYEQFF.

The chain carries TRBV18 and TRBJ1-1, with D perhaps matching TRBD1 (5 bases). V was shortened by 3 bases and J by 0 bases, with 17 bases between the two germline ends. Germline lookup yields CDR1 KGHSH and CDR2 LQKENI. This CDR3 comprises 17 residues. CDR3 residues: CASSPRSHGDVNTEAFF. CDR3 nucleotides: TGTGCCAGCTCACCTAGATCTCACGGGGACGTGAACACTGAAGCTTTCTTT.

The V call is TRBV7-8, the J call TRBJ2-7, with D perhaps matching TRBD1 (5 bases). The CDR3 has 15 amino acids. In germline, CDR1 is SGHVS, CDR2 FQNEAQ. Trimming took off 5 bases at V and 3 bases at J, with 17 bases between the two ends. The CDR3 DNA is TGTGCCAGCAGCCCAGAATCGACAGTGAGCTACGAGCAGTACTTC. Protein: CASSPESTVSYEQYF.

V and J are TRBV9 and TRBJ2-6; 9 nucleotides agree with TRBD1. The length of the CDR3 is 16 residues. V lost 3 bases to trimming and J lost 4 bases; unmatched junction nucleotides: 5. Germline-derived CDR1 and CDR2 are SGDLS and YYNGEE. The DNA for the CDR3 is TGTGCCAGCAGCGGGGACAGGGTCGGCGGGGCCAACGTCCTGACTTTC. It encodes CASSGDRVGGANVLTF.